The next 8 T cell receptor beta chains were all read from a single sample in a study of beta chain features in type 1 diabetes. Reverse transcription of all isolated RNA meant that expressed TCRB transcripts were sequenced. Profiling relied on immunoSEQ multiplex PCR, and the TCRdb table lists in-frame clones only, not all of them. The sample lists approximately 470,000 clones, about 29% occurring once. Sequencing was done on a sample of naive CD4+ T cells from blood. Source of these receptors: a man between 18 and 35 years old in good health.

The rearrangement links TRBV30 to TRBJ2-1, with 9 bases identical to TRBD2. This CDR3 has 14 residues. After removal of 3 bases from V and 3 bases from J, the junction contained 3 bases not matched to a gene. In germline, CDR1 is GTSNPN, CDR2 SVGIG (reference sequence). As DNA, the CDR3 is TGTGCCTGGAGCCGACTAGCGGACTACAATGAGCAGTTCTTC. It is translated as CAWSRLADYNEQFF.

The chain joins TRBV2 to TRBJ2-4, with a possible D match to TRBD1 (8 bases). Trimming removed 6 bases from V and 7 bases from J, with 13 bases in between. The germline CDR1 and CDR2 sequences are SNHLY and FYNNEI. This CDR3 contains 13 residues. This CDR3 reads CASRGQGGNIQYF. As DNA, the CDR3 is TGTGCCAGCAGAGGACAGGGAGGGAACATTCAGTACTTC.

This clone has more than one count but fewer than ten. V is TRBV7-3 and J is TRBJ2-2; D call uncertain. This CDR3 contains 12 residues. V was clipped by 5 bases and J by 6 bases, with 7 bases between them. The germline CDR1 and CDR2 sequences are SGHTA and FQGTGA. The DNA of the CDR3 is TGTGCCAGCAGCGTACGGGCCGGGGAGCTGTTTTTT. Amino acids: CASSVRAGELFF.

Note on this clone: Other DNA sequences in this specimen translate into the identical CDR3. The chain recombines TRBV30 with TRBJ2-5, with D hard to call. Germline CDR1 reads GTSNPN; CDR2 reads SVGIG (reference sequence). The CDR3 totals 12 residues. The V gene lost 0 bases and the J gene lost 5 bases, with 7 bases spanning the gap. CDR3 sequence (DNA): TGTGCCTGGAGTGTAAGTGGGGAGACCCAGTACTTC. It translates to CAWSVSGETQYF.

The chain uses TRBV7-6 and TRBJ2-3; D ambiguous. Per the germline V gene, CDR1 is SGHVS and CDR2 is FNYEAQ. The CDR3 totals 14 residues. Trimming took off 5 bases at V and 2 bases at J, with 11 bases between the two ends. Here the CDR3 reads CASSVGPTTDTQYF. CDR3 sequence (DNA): TGTGCCAGCAGCGTAGGGCCTACCACAGATACGCAGTATTTT.

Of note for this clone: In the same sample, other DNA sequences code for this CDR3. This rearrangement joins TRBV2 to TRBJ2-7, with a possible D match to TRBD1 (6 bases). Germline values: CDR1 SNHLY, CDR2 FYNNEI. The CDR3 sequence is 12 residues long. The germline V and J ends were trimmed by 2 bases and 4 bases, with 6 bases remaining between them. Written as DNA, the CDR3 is TGTGCCAGCAGTGAACAGGGGTACGAGCAGTACTTC. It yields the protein CASSEQGYEQYF.

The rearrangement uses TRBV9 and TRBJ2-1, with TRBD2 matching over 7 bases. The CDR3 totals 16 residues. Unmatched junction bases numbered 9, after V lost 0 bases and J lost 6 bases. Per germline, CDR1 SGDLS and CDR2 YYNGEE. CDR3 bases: TGTGCCAGCAGCGTAGATTGGGCGGGAGATTTCAATGAGCAGTTCTTC. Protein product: CASSVDWAGDFNEQFF.

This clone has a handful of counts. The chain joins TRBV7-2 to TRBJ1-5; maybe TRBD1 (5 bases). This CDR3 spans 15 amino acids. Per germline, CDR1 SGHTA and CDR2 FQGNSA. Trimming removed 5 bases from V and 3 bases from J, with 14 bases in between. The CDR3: CASSRGGATNQPQHF. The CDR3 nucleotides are TGTGCCAGCAGCCGAGGAGGGGCTACCAATCAGCCCCAGCATTTT.